The 8 T cell receptor beta chains given below trace back to one sample, sequenced in a study of T-cell reconstitution after alpha-beta-depleted transplantation in children. For TCRbeta, the library was prepared with unique molecular identifiers. One entry per CDR3 protein results from TCRdb running MiXCR on the PCR reads. This table has some 220,000 distinct CDR3 sequences, roughly 10% appearing once. The specimen comprised PBMCs, sampled before TCRalphabeta/CD19-depleted stem cell transplant. The receptors derive from a child under two years old with acute myeloid leukemia, due to receive a stem cell transplant.

This clonotype was recorded many times. V is TRBV6-1 and J is TRBJ2-3, with 10 nucleotides matching TRBD1. The CDR3 contains 16 residues. Germline V gene lookup returns CDR1 MNHNS and CDR2 SASEGT. The junction had 9 bases not matched to a gene; V was cut back by 6 bases and J by 3 bases. The CDR3 reads CASSFYGGQGTDTQYF. DNA of the CDR3: TGTGCCAGCAGCTTCTATGGGGGACAGGGGACAGATACGCAGTATTTT.

This clonotype was seen ten or more times. The chain combines TRBV15 with TRBJ2-2, with 9 bases lining up with TRBD2. Germline CDR1 LNHNV, CDR2 YYDKDF (reference sequence). The V segment lost 1 base and the J segment 2 bases; nucleotides outside the gene matches: 5. This CDR3 is built from 17 residues. The CDR3 is CATSRGSSGGNTGELFF. The CDR3 DNA is TGTGCCACCAGCAGAGGCAGTAGCGGGGGTAACACCGGGGAGCTGTTTTTT. The complete variable domain, with remaining parts taken from reference TRBV15 and TRBJ2-2, reads DAMVIQNPRYQVTQFGKPVTLSCSQTLNHNVMYWYQQKSSQAPKLLFHYYDKDFNNEADTPDNFQSRRPNTSFCFLDIRSPGLGDTAMYLCATSRGSSGGNTGELFFGEGSRLTVL.

There are many counts of this clonotype. This chain joins TRBV20-1 and TRBJ2-5; D could derive from TRBD1 or TRBD2 (5 bases each). V lost 3 bases and J 1 base, leaving 12 bases between the germline ends. Germline lookup yields CDR1 DFQATT and CDR2 SNEGSKA (reference sequence). The CDR3 totals 14 residues. The CDR3 nucleotides are TGCAGTGCTAGTTTCACTAGGGGCCAAGAGACCCAGTACTTC. This translates into CSASFTRGQETQYF.

This clonotype has ten or more counts. V usage is TRBV11-2 and J usage is TRBJ2-1; D not certain. V was trimmed by 6 bases and J by 0 bases, leaving 3 bases between them. This CDR3 is 12 amino acids long. Germline CDR1 SGHAT, CDR2 FQNNGV. Written as DNA, the CDR3 is TGTGCCAGCAGGGCCTCCTACAATGAGCAGTTCTTC. Translated: CASRASYNEQFF. Full variable domain (rest looked up from reference TRBV11-2 and TRBJ2-1): EAGVAQSPRYKIIEKRQSVAFWCNPISGHATLYWYQQILGQGPKLLIQFQNNGVVDDSQLPKDRFSAERLKGVDSTLKIQPAKLEDSAVYLCASRASYNEQFFGPGTRLTVL.

This clonotype was seen ten or more times. The chain combines TRBV4-3 with TRBJ1-1; no firm D call. The V gene lost 0 bases and the J gene lost 3 bases, with 8 bases spanning the gap. The CDR3 has 14 amino acids. Germline V CDR1 and CDR2: LGHNA, YSLEER. CDR3 amino acids: CASSQDTGYTEAFF. The CDR3 DNA follows: TGCGCCAGCAGCCAAGATACCGGATACACTGAAGCTTTCTTT.

This clonotype has a count of ten or more. The rearrangement joins TRBV29-1 to TRBJ1-1; a possible D gene is TRBD1 (6 bases). Germline CDR1 reads SQVTM; CDR2 reads ANQGSEA. Trimming pared 0 bases from V and 7 bases from J, leaving 18 bases between. This CDR3 spans 15 amino acids. CDR3 protein: CSVEETGLVHIEAFF. For the CDR3, the DNA is TGCAGCGTTGAAGAAACAGGGTTGGTCCACATTGAAGCTTTCTTT.

This clonotype was counted many times. The rearrangement links TRBV4-2 to TRBJ2-7; a weak D match, TRBD2 (5 bases). The germline V gene encodes CDR1 LGHNA and CDR2 YNFKEQ. The V end was cut by 1 base, the J end by 3 bases, with 10 bases between. The CDR3 is made up of 14 amino acids. The CDR3 DNA sequence: TGTGCCAGCAGCCAAGGGCCAGGACTCTACGAGCAGTACTTC. Amino acids: CASSQGPGLYEQYF.

In this sample, this clonotype turned up many times. V and J are TRBV15 and TRBJ1-1; D gene unclear. CDR3 length: 13 residues. The V gene's germline CDR1 is LNHNV and CDR2 YYDKDF (reference sequence). The V end lost 5 bases, the J end lost 10 bases, and 17 bases lay between the germline ends. For the CDR3, the DNA is TGTGCCACCAGCGGCGAGATTTCGGGCCCAGCTTTCTTT. Residues: CATSGEISGPAFF.